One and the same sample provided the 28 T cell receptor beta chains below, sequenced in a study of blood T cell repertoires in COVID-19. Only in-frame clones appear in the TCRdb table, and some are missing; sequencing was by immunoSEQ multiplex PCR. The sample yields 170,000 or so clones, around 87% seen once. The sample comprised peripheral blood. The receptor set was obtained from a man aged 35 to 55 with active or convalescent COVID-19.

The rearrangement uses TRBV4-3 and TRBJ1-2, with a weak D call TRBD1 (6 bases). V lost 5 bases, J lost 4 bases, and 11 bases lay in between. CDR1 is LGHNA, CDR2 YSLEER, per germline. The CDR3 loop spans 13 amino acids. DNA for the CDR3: TGCGCCAGCAGCGTCACAGGGACCTATGGCTACACCTTC. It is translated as CASSVTGTYGYTF.

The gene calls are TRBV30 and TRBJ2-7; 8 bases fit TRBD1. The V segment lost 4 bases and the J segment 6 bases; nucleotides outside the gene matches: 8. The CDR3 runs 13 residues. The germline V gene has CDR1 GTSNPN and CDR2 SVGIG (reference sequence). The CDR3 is CAWTRQGSGEQYF. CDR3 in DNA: TGTGCCTGGACCCGACAGGGGAGCGGCGAGCAGTACTTC.

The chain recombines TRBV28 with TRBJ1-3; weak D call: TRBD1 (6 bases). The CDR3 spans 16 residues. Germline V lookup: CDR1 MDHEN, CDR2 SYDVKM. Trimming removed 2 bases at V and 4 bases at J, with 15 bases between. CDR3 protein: CASSLGGAPRGNTIYF. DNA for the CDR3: TGTGCCAGCAGTTTAGGGGGGGCGCCTAGGGGAAACACCATATATTTT.

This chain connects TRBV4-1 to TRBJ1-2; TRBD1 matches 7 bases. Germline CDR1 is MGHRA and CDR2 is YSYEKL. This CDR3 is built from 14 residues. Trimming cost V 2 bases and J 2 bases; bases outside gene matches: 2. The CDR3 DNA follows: TGCGCCAGCAGCCAAATACAGGGGAACTATGGCTACACCTTC. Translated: CASSQIQGNYGYTF.

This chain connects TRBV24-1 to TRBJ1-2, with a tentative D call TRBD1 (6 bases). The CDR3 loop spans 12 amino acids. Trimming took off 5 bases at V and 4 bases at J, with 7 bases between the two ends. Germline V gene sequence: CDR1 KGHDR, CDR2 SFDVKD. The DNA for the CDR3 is TGTGCCACCAGTGGGGACACCTATGGCTACACCTTC. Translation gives CATSGDTYGYTF.

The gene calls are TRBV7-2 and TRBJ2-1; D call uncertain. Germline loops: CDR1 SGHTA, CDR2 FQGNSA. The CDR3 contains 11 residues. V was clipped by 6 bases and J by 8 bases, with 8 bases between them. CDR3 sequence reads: CASSFVYEQFF. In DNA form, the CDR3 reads TGTGCCAGCAGTTTCGTTTATGAGCAGTTCTTC.

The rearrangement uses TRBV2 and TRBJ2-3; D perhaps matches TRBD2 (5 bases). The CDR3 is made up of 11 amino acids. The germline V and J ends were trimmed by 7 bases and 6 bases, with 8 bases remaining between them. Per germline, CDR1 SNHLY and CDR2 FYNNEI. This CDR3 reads CASKERDTQYF. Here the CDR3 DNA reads TGTGCCAGCAAGGAGCGGGATACGCAGTATTTT.

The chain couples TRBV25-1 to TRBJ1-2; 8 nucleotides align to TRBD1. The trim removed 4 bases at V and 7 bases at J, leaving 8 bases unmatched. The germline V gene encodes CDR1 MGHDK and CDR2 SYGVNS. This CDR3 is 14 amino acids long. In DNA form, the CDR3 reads TGTGCCAGCAGTGCAGGGGGCGGCATGGGTGGCTACACCTTC. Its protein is CASSAGGGMGGYTF.

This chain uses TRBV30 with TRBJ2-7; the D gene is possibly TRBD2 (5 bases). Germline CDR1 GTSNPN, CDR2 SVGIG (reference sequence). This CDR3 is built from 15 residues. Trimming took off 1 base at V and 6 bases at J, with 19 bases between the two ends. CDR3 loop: CAWSAWGIGVGEQYF. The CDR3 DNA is TGTGCCTGGAGTGCCTGGGGAATCGGGGTAGGCGAGCAGTACTTC.

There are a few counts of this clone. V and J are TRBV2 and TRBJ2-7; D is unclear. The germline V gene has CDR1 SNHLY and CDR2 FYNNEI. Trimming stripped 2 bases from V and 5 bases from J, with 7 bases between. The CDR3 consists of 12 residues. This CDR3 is CASSETEHEQYF. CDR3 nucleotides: TGTGCCAGCAGTGAAACTGAGCACGAGCAGTACTTC. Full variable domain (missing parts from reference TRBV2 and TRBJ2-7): EPEVTQTPSHQVTQMGQEVILRCVPISNHLYFYWYRQILGQKVEFLVSFYNNEISEKSEIFDDQFSVERPDGSNFTLKIRSTKLEDSAMYFCASSETEHEQYFGPGTRLTVT.

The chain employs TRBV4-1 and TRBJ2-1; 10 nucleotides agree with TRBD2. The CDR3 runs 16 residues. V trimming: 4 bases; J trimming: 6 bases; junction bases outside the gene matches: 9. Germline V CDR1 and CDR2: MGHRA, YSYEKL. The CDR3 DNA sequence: TGCGCCAGCAGCCCATCCAGCGGGGGGGCCATCAATGAGCAGTTCTTC. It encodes CASSPSSGGAINEQFF.

DNA for the CDR3: TGCGCCAGCAGTTCAGGGAATCAGCCCCAGCATTTT. It codes for CASSSGNQPQHF. The gene calls are TRBV10-1 and TRBJ1-5; possible D gene TRBD1, 5 bases. The CDR3 contains 12 residues. CDR1 and CDR2 from the germline V gene are WNHNN and SYGVQD (reference sequence). Deletions cut 5 bases from V and 4 bases from J, with 6 bases between.

Here the CDR3 reads CASSFETEAFF. DNA for the CDR3: TGTGCCAGCAGCTTCGAGACTGAAGCTTTCTTT. This chain uses TRBV11-2 with TRBJ1-1; D unclear. Looked up from germline, CDR1 is SGHAT and CDR2 is FQNNGV. The CDR3 loop spans 11 amino acids. With 3 bases removed from V and 5 bases from J, the gap between germline ends came to 4 bases.

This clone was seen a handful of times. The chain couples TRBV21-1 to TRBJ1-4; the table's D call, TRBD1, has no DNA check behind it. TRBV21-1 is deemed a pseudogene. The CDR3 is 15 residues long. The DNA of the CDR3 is TGTGCCAGCAGCAAAGTGGCAGGCCTCGATGAAAAACTGTTTTTT. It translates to CASSKVAGLDEKLFF.

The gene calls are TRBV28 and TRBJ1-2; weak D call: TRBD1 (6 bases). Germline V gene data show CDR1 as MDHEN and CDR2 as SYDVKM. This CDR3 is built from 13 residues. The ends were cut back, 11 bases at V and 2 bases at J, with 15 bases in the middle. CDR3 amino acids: CARPPGHNYGYTF. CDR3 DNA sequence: TGTGCCCGCCCCCCGGGACACAACTATGGCTACACCTTC.

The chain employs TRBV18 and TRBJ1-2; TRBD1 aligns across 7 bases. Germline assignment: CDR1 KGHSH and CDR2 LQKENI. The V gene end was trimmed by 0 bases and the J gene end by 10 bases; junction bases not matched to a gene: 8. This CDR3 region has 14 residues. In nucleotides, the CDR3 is TGTGCCAGCTCACCACCGGGAAGGGGGCAAGACTACACCTTC. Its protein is CASSPPGRGQDYTF. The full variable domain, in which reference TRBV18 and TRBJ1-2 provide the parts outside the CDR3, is NAGVMQNPRHLVRRRGQEARLRCSPMKGHSHVYWYRQLPEEGLKFMVYLQKENIIDESGMPKERFSAEFPKEGPSILRIQQVVRGDSAAYFCASSPPGRGQDYTFGSGTRLTVV.

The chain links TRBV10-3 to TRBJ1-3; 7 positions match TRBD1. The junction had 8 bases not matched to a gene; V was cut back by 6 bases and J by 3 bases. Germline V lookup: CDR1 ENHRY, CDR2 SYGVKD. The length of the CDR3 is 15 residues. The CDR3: CAISRPTGLGNTIYF. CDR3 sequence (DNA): TGTGCCATCAGCCGACCGACAGGGCTTGGAAACACCATATATTTT.

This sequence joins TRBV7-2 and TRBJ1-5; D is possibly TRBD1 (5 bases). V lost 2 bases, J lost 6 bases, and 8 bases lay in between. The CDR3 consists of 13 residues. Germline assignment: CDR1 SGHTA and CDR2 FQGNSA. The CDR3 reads CASSLYQGQPQHF. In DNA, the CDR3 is TGTGCCAGCAGCTTATATCAGGGTCAGCCCCAGCATTTT.

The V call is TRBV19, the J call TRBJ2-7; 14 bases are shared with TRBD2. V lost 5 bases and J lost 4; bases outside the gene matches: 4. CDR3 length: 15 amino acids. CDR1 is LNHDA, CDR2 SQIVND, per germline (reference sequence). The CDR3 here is CASSGTSGGSYEQYF. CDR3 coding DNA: TGTGCCAGTAGTGGGACTAGCGGGGGCTCTTACGAGCAGTACTTC.

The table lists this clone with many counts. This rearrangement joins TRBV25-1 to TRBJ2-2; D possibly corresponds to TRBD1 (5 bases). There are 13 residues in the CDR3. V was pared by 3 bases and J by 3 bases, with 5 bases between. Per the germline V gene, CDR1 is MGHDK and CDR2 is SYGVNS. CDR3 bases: TGTGCCAGCAGTGACAGGGACACCGGGGAGCTGTTTTTT. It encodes CASSDRDTGELFF.

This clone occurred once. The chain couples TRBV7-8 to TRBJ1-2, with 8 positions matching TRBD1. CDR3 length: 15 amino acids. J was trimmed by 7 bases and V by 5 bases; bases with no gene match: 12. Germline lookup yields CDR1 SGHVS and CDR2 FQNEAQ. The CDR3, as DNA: TGTGCCAGCAGCCTCACCTGGGCAGGGGGCAGTGGCTACACCTTC. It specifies CASSLTWAGGSGYTF.

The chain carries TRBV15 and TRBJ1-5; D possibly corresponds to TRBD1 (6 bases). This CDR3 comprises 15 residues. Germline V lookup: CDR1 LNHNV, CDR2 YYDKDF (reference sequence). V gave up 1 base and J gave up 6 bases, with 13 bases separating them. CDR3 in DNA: TGTGCCACCAGCAGAGTAAGCGGGGGCCTTCAGCCCCAGCATTTT. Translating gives CATSRVSGGLQPQHF.

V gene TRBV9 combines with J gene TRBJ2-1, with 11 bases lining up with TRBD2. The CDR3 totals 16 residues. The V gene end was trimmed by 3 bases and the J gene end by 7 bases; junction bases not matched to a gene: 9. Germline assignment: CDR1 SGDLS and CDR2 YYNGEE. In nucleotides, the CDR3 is TGTGCCAGCAGCGCACCACTAGCGGGGGCTACAAATGAGCAGTTCTTC. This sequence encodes CASSAPLAGATNEQFF.

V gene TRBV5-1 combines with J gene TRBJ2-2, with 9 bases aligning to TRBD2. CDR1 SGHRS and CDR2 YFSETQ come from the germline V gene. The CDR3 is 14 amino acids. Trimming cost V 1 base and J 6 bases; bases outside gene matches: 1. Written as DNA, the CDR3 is TGCGCCAGCAGCTTGACTAGCGGGTCCGGGGAGCTGTTTTTT. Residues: CASSLTSGSGELFF.

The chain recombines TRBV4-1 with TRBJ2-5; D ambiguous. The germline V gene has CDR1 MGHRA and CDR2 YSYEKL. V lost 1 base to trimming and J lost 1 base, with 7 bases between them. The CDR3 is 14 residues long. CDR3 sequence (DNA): TGCGCCAGCAGCCAAGTTATCCCCCAAGAGACCCAGTACTTC. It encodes CASSQVIPQETQYF.

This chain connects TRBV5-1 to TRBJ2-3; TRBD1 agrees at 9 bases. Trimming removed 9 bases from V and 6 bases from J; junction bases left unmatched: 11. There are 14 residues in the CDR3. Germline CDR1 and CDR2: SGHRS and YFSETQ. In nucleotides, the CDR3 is TGCGCCACCTCCCGAAACAGGGGGCATGATACGCAGTATTTT. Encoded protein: CATSRNRGHDTQYF.

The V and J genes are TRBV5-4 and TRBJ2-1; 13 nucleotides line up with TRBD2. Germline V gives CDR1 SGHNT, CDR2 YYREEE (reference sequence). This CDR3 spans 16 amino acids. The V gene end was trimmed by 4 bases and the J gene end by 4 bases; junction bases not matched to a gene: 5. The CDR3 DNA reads TGTGCCAGCAGCCCCAGACTAGCGGGGGGATACAATGAGCAGTTCTTC. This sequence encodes CASSPRLAGGYNEQFF.

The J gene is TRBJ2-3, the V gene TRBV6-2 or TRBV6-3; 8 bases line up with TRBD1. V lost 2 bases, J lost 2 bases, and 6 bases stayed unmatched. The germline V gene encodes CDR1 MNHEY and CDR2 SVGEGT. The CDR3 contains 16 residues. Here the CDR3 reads CASSYPTGEFTDTQYF. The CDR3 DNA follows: TGTGCCAGCAGTTACCCGACAGGGGAATTCACAGATACGCAGTATTTT.